The 27 T cell receptor beta chains given below trace back to one sample, sequenced in a study of neoadjuvant anti-PD-1 for oral cavity cancer. Method: immunoSEQ multiplex PCR; TCRdb's copy keeps in-frame clones and lacks some. The profile shows tens of thousands of clones, more than 70% of them singletons. Sequenced here: PBMCs, sampled before nivolumab (anti-PD-1) treatment. These receptors all come from a person between 40 and 79 years old with oral cavity squamous cell carcinoma.

This chain connects TRBV5-4 to TRBJ2-2; a weak D match, TRBD1 (5 bases). The CDR3 extends over 13 amino acids. Between the trimmed V and J ends, which lost 0 bases and 6 bases, there was a span of 6 bases. Germline V CDR1 and CDR2: SGHNT, YYREEE (reference sequence). The CDR3 here is CASSLAGPGELFF. The CDR3, as DNA: TGTGCCAGCAGCTTGGCAGGGCCCGGGGAGCTGTTTTTT. Supplemented by reference TRBV5-4 and TRBJ2-2, the full variable domain reads ETGVTQSPTHLIKTRGQQVTLRCSSQSGHNTVSWYQQALGQGPQFIFQYYREEENGRGNFPPRFSGLQFPNYSSELNVNALELDDSALYLCASSLAGPGELFFGEGSRLTVL.

This chain links TRBV7-3 with TRBJ2-1, with D tentatively TRBD1 (6 bases). The CDR3 runs to 15 residues. Trimming removed 5 bases from V and 4 bases from J, with 15 bases in between. Germline lookup yields CDR1 SGHTA and CDR2 FQGTGA. The CDR3 is CASSQDRNIYNEQFF. The DNA for the CDR3 is TGTGCCAGCAGCCAGGACAGAAATATATACAATGAGCAGTTCTTC.

The CDR3 is CASSLDRAVNEQYF. DNA for the CDR3: TGTGCCAGCAGTTTAGACAGAGCTGTTAACGAGCAGTACTTC. The rearrangement joins TRBV27 to TRBJ2-7; D perhaps matches TRBD1 (5 bases). Germline V CDR1 and CDR2: MNHEY, SMNVEV (reference sequence). The V end lost 2 bases, the J end lost 5 bases, and 13 bases lay between the germline ends. This CDR3 is 14 amino acids long.

The V call is TRBV5-6, the J call TRBJ2-3, with D unclear. With 0 bases removed from V and 0 bases from J, the gap between germline ends came to 11 bases. The CDR3 sequence is 16 residues long. Looked up from germline, CDR1 is SGHDT and CDR2 is YYEEEE. The CDR3 is CASSLGSEYSTDTQYF. CDR3 coding DNA: TGTGCCAGCAGCTTGGGTTCAGAGTATAGCACAGATACGCAGTATTTT.

The chain recombines TRBV5-1 with TRBJ1-2, with D tentatively TRBD1 (5 bases). This CDR3 comprises 15 residues. V lost 4 bases and J lost 4, with 17 bases in between. In germline, CDR1 is SGHRS, CDR2 YFSETQ. DNA for the CDR3: TGCGCCAGCAGCGCCAATGCCGGGGCTAGCTATGGCTACACCTTC. Its protein product is CASSANAGASYGYTF.

The chain employs TRBV9 and TRBJ1-5, with D perhaps matching TRBD1 (6 bases). V lost 3 bases, J lost 7 bases, and 14 bases lay in between. The CDR3 covers 14 residues. CDR1 and CDR2 from the germline V gene are SGDLS and YYNGEE. This chain's CDR3 is CASSATGRGQPQHF. DNA of the CDR3: TGTGCCAGCAGCGCCACAGGGCGTGGACAGCCCCAGCATTTT.

The chain recombines TRBV5-1 with TRBJ2-3; weak D call: TRBD1 (6 bases). CDR1 and CDR2 (germline): SGHRS, YFSETQ. V gave up 2 bases and J gave up 0 bases, with 10 bases separating them. The CDR3 totals 15 residues. CDR3 sequence reads: CASSFQGPSTDTQYF. In DNA form, the CDR3 reads TGCGCCAGCAGCTTTCAGGGGCCGAGCACAGATACGCAGTATTTT.

The chain uses TRBV7-6 and TRBJ2-3, with a weak D call TRBD2 (6 bases). Trimming took 3 bases from V and 1 from J, leaving 14 bases between them. CDR1 and CDR2 (germline): SGHVS, FNYEAQ. The CDR3 is 16 amino acids. CDR3 in DNA: TGTGCCAGCAGCTTGGGCTTGCGGAGGGGCACAGATACGCAGTATTTT. The encoded protein is CASSLGLRRGTDTQYF.

This rearrangement joins TRBV6-5 to TRBJ1-6; no clear D gene. Germline V gene sequence: CDR1 MNHEY, CDR2 SVGAGI. This CDR3 contains 12 residues. V lost 0 bases, J lost 12 bases, and 6 bases lay in between. The CDR3 loop is CASSYSGQPLHF. The CDR3 region has the DNA TGTGCCAGCAGTTACTCTGGGCAACCCCTCCACTTT.

This clone was seen only a few times. The genes are TRBV6-1 and TRBJ2-3; TRBD1 aligns across 10 bases. CDR1 and CDR2 from the germline V gene are MNHNS and SASEGT. V was clipped by 8 bases and J by 4 bases; unmatched bases: 3. The CDR3 is 13 amino acids. CDR3 in amino acids: CASGTGEADTQYF. The CDR3 DNA is TGTGCCAGCGGGACAGGGGAGGCAGATACGCAGTATTTT.

The chain couples TRBV7-8 to TRBJ1-4; unclear D gene. This CDR3 spans 14 amino acids. Germline values: CDR1 SGHVS, CDR2 FQNEAQ. V was cut by 4 bases and J by 8 bases, with 14 bases left in between. CDR3 DNA sequence: TGTGCCAGCAGCTACGGTTGGGTGGAGGAAAAACTGTTTTTT. Amino acids: CASSYGWVEEKLFF.

A single count supports this clone. This chain joins TRBV5-8 and TRBJ2-7; TRBD2 aligns across 7 bases. Trimming at V came to 5 bases and at J to 2 bases, leaving 4 bases not matched to a gene. CDR3 length equals 13 residues. Germline V gives CDR1 SGHTS, CDR2 YDEGEE. The CDR3: CASRGGATYEQYF. Written as DNA, the CDR3 is TGTGCCAGCAGGGGAGGGGCCACCTACGAGCAGTACTTC.

This clone was observed a few times. J is TRBJ2-4 and V is TRBV4-1; maybe TRBD2 (6 bases). Germline assignment: CDR1 MGHRA and CDR2 YSYEKL. This CDR3 contains 18 residues. Trimming removed 6 bases at V and 0 bases at J, with 21 bases between. The CDR3 reads CASSSGTQGIVAKNIQYF. The CDR3 DNA follows: TGCGCCAGCAGTTCGGGGACTCAGGGCATAGTAGCCAAAAACATTCAGTACTTC.

The chain joins TRBV7-8 to TRBJ1-3; D is possibly TRBD1 (6 bases). Germline lookup yields CDR1 SGHVS and CDR2 FQNEAQ. The CDR3 contains 17 residues. Trimming shortened V by 3 bases and J by 0 bases, and 15 bases separated the two germline ends. This chain's CDR3 is CASSLGGQLISGNTIYF. The CDR3 DNA sequence: TGTGCCAGCAGCTTGGGGGGACAACTAATCTCTGGAAACACCATATATTTT.

The genes are TRBV4-1 and TRBJ1-2, with 7 bases aligning to TRBD1. The germline CDR1 and CDR2 sequences are MGHRA and YSYEKL. The length of the CDR3 is 16 residues. The junction had 11 bases not matched to a gene; V was cut back by 4 bases and J by 3 bases. The CDR3: CASSLQTTQGYYGYTF. The CDR3 bases are TGCGCCAGCAGCCTTCAAACTACACAGGGGTACTATGGCTACACCTTC.

The chain recombines TRBV28 with TRBJ1-1; the D gene is possibly TRBD1 (5 bases). The CDR3 contains 15 residues. The V gene lost 3 bases and the J gene lost 4 bases, with 15 bases spanning the gap. Germline values: CDR1 MDHEN, CDR2 SYDVKM. DNA for the CDR3: TGTGCCAGCAGTTTTGCAGGGTGGCGGAGCACTGAAGCTTTCTTT. It translates to CASSFAGWRSTEAFF.

This chain links TRBV5-1 with TRBJ2-3; D assignment may be TRBD1 or TRBD2 (6 bases each). The length of the CDR3 is 14 residues. Looked up from germline, CDR1 is SGHRS and CDR2 is YFSETQ. The V gene lost 4 bases and the J gene lost 2 bases, with 11 bases spanning the gap. The CDR3 reads CASSLGGYTDTQYF. The CDR3 coding sequence is TGCGCCAGCAGCCTGGGGGGCTACACAGATACGCAGTATTTT. The variable domain in full, with the rest retrieved from reference TRBV5-1 and TRBJ2-3, is KAGVTQTPRYLIKTRGQQVTLSCSPISGHRSVSWYQQTPGQGLQFLFEYFSETQRNKGNFPGRFSGRQFSNSRSEMNVSTLELGDSALYLCASSLGGYTDTQYFGPGTRLTVL.

The V call is TRBV4-1, the J call TRBJ2-1, with TRBD2 matching 10 bases. From germline, CDR1 is MGHRA and CDR2 YSYEKL. The CDR3 totals 18 residues. Unmatched junction bases numbered 11, after V lost 0 bases and J lost 6 bases. CDR3 residues: CASSQDQTPSGRVNEQFF. As DNA, the CDR3 is TGCGCCAGCAGCCAAGATCAAACCCCGAGCGGGAGGGTCAATGAGCAGTTCTTC.

The chain uses TRBV7-2 and TRBJ2-1, with TRBD2 matching 11 bases. The V segment lost 3 bases and the J segment 6 bases; nucleotides outside the gene matches: 7. The CDR3 is made up of 16 amino acids. CDR1 is SGHTA and CDR2 is FQGNSA in the germline V gene. The CDR3 sequence: CASSFGGTSGFNEQFF. The CDR3 nucleotides read TGTGCCAGCAGCTTTGGTGGGACTAGCGGCTTCAATGAGCAGTTCTTC.

The chain combines TRBV28 with TRBJ2-7, with D maybe TRBD2 (6 bases). Trimming stripped 5 bases from V and 3 bases from J, with 17 bases between. CDR1 and CDR2 from the germline V gene are MDHEN and SYDVKM. CDR3 length equals 15 residues. The CDR3 DNA follows: TGTGCCAGCAGTGGTGCCGGGACTCCCGACTACGAGCAGTACTTC. It encodes CASSGAGTPDYEQYF.

This chain joins TRBV6-4 and TRBJ1-1; D is uncertain. Germline V lookup: CDR1 MRHNA, CDR2 SNTAGT. Trimming stripped 3 bases from V and 0 bases from J, with 5 bases between. This CDR3 is built from 13 residues. This chain's CDR3 is CASSERLNTEAFF. The CDR3 DNA follows: TGTGCCAGCAGTGAACGGTTGAACACTGAAGCTTTCTTT.

This clone was seen only once. The chain uses TRBV5-1 and TRBJ1-2; D may be TRBD1 (5 bases). V was clipped by 4 bases and J by 4 bases, with 14 bases between them. The CDR3 runs to 14 residues. The germline V gene encodes CDR1 SGHRS and CDR2 YFSETQ. For the CDR3, the DNA is TGCGCCAGCAGCGCCCCAGGGAGTGGCTATGGCTACACCTTC. It encodes CASSAPGSGYGYTF.

The J gene is TRBJ1-1, the V gene TRBV10-3, with D possibly matching TRBD1 (5 bases). V lost 10 bases and J 1 base, leaving 13 bases between the germline ends. Germline V gene sequence: CDR1 ENHRY, CDR2 SYGVKD. The length of the CDR3 is 13 residues. The CDR3: CATQGTGNTEAFF. DNA of the CDR3: TGTGCCACTCAAGGAACAGGGAACACTGAAGCTTTCTTT.

The rearrangement uses TRBV2 and TRBJ1-5; D not certain. Germline CDR1 SNHLY, CDR2 FYNNEI. The CDR3 extends over 16 amino acids. Trimming stripped 3 bases from V and 0 bases from J, with 12 bases between. The CDR3 loop reads CASSEVQPYSNQPQHF. The CDR3, as DNA: TGTGCCAGCAGTGAGGTCCAGCCCTATAGCAATCAGCCCCAGCATTTT. The variable domain in full, completed from reference TRBV2 and TRBJ1-5, reads EPEVTQTPSHQVTQMGQEVILRCVPISNHLYFYWYRQILGQKVEFLVSFYNNEISEKSEIFDDQFSVERPDGSNFTLKIRSTKLEDSAMYFCASSEVQPYSNQPQHFGDGTRLSIL.

The rearrangement links TRBV5-4 to TRBJ2-3; 8 positions match TRBD2. The CDR3 extends over 16 amino acids. Germline CDR1 reads SGHNT; CDR2 reads YYREEE (reference sequence). Germline trimming cut 0 bases from V and 6 bases from J; bases unmatched to any gene: 9. The CDR3 sequence is CASSLEFLAGMDTQYF. DNA for the CDR3: TGTGCCAGCAGCTTGGAGTTCTTAGCGGGGATGGATACGCAGTATTTT.

V is TRBV11-3 and J is TRBJ2-1; TRBD2 aligns across 8 bases. This CDR3 region has 18 residues. Per germline, CDR1 SGHNT and CDR2 YENEEA. V lost 5 bases and J lost 6; bases outside the gene matches: 18. For the CDR3, the DNA is TGTGCCAGCAGCCTCAGAGTCGGTGGGACTAGAGACGCCAATGAGCAGTTCTTC. Its translation is CASSLRVGGTRDANEQFF.

The chain is built from TRBV7-9 and TRBJ2-7; D ambiguous. The CDR3 consists of 14 residues. Germline V gives CDR1 SEHNR, CDR2 FQNEAQ (reference sequence). The V gene lost 1 base and the J gene lost 1 base, with 8 bases spanning the gap. In nucleotides, the CDR3 is TGTGCCAGCAGCTTAGTTTTTAGGTCCTACGAGCAGTACTTC. Amino acids: CASSLVFRSYEQYF.